What follows is one T cell receptor (beta chain) and its context. This clone's antigen is unknown. It has no much larger one-base neighbor in the sample; base qualities were not kept. Only healthy Caucasian donors were included. Three pairs of female monozygotic twins, all aged 18 to 29 years, were included in the twin cohort. Peripheral blood mononuclear cells were the source from which RNA for the TCR libraries was isolated. Libraries were built with 5' RACE. Instrument on record: Illumina HiSeq 2000. A universal primer binding site was added through template switching, and the final cDNA carried a unique molecular identifier so that TCR cDNA molecules could be counted accurately. Specific primers in the conserved constant-segment region were used to synthesize first-strand cDNA for the TCR alpha and beta chains. To control for contamination, every cDNA library was double barcoded, receiving both a SMART-Mk sample barcode and Illumina barcodes. TruSeq adapter sequences along with Illumina sample barcodes were introduced in two successive PCR steps. Sequencing of the TCR alpha and beta cDNA libraries was done on the Illumina HiSeq platform using custom primers. Turning to the authors' computational methods: MiGEC was used to process raw reads and extract unique molecular identifiers, and MiXCR was used to find CDR3 positions. Recombination models were inferred per individual with the repgenHMM and IGoR tools using an EM algorithm. Shared clonotype analysis was performed with the tcR package in R, normalizing sharing by the product of cloneset sizes. To study raw recombination without the effects of thymic and clonal selection, out-of-frame nonproductive sequences were analyzed. Starting from the raw public reads, TCRdb applied fastp trimming at Q25, assembled clones with MiXCR and retained in-frame beta chains. Under each unique CDR3 protein, matching rows form one entry showing the most common genes and DNA. The V and J calls were not made by the authors but by TCRdb's processing. The sample has 550,000 to 700,000 distinct CDR3 sequences on record, around 20% of them singletons. The top ten constitute around 4.5% of the sample.

V and J are truncated by 6 bases and 5 bases respectively, leaving an intervening sequence of 13 bases. The CDR3 goes from the cysteine to the phenylalanine over 14 residues. Only CDR3 DNA remains: 42 bases, in frame from the first base. This record belongs to a study of identical twins (dated by TCRdb to 2016 to 2017). The study in broad terms: TCR alpha and beta repertoires from monozygotic twins, unrelated adults of various ages and cord blood were deep-sequenced to test whether fetal clonotypes persist. Replicate twin experiments were performed at different times using different library preparation protocols to rule out contamination.

What the study reported, not specific to this receptor: Out-of-frame TCR alpha sharing in monozygotic twins was systematically underestimated by recombination models, whereas sharing between unrelated individuals was in agreement with the recombination models. Because the same donors could not be followed over many years, the conclusions depended on cross-sectional statistical analysis. Abundant cord blood beta clonotypes had fewer insertions, young adult naive repertoires showed a similar but weaker trend, and memory repertoires showed no such trend. Invariant T cells such as MAIT and iNKT could partly confound zero-insertion analyses, although diverse VJ usage argued against such confounding for most clonotypes. The excess sharing between twins in beta out-of-frame sequences was weaker because fewer shared sequences reduced the signal-to-noise ratio. Compared with coincidental sharing between unrelated individuals, out-of-frame TCR alpha sequences shared between twins had an excess of sequences with low generation probability.

This sample also belongs to another study, concerning T cells expressing NK-cell markers. As that second paper reports: TCR beta-chain repertoires were profiled in sorted CD3+CD56+NKG2C+, CD3+CD56+NKG2C- and CD3+CD56-NKG2C+ T-cell subsets from several donors. Among the eight sequenced donors, seven were HCMV-seropositive and one was HCMV-seronegative. In several experiments an anti-gammadeltaTCR antibody was added to restrict sorting to alphabetaTCR-expressing T cells. In roughly 6 donors, the dominant CD3+CD56+NKG2C+ clonotypes ranked among the top 10 CD8+ clonotypes, making up roughly 1.0-7.0% of CD8+ T cells. Those dominant clonotypes were again the most abundant among CD3+CD56-NKG2C+ cells in a handful of donors, at about 28.3-65%. Whether the expanded NKG2C-expressing T cell clones were specific for HCMV antigens was left unclear. The eight sequenced donors were randomly selected healthy volunteers, three men and five women. HCMV-specific IgG was detected in serum with a commercial ELISA kit to determine HCMV serostatus. For five to seven donors, unsorted PBMC were also used to sequence bulk peripheral blood T-cell repertoires. MIGEC was used to demultiplex reads and group the reads by UMI, and MiTCR was used to assemble and quantify clonotypes. To remove erroneous sequences, TCR cDNA sequences were retained only when supported by two or more reads. The tcR package was used for downstream repertoire analysis, and clonotypes were matched between fractions using CDR3 nucleotide sequence together with V segment. VDJmatch was used to annotate antigen specificity against VDJdb, with one amino acid substitution allowed in CDR3.

The sequence links TRBV12-3 or TRBV12-4 to TRBJ2-2; no D segment can be confidently identified. Sequences were obtained from PBMCs. The receptor comes from a woman younger than 30 in good health. The CDR3 reads CASSPAASTGELFF. The DNA sequence is as follows: TGTGCCAGCAGCCCCGCGGCTAGTACCGGGGAGCTGTTTTTT.